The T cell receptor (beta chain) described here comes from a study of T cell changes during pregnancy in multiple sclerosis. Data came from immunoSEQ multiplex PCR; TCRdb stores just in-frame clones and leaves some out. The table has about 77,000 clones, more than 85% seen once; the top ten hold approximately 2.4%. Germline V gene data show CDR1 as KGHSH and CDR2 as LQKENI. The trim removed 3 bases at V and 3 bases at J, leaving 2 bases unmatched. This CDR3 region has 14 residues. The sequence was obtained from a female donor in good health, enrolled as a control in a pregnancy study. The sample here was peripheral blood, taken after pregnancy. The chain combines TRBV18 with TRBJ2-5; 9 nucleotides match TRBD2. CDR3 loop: CASSPRLAEETQYF. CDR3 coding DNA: TGTGCCAGCTCACCGAGACTAGCGGAAGAGACCCAGTACTTC.